Listed here are 28 T cell receptor beta chains from one sample, sequenced in a study of blood T cells in healthy people across ages. A sample-barcoded 5' primer and a J-beta primer mix were used in a second PCR of roughly 7 to 11 cycles. TCRdb independently ran MiXCR on the 5' RACE reads; one entry per CDR3 protein. Of 600,000 to 850,000 distinct CDR3 sequences in the sample, approximately 25% are singletons; the top ten hold under 10%. The same data also went into a second study, on T cells of mothers and their children.

Input material: blood. These receptors were collected from a boy between 10 and 17 years old in good health.

This clonotype was counted between two and nine times. This chain links TRBV7-3 with TRBJ2-5; 7 bases are shared with TRBD1. TRBJ2-7 matches the DNA end more closely, so the J call is doubtful. The V gene's germline CDR1 is SGHTA and CDR2 FQGTGA. This CDR3 region has 15 residues. In DNA, the CDR3 is TGTGCCAGCACCAAGATACAGGGGTCCTCCTACGAGCAGTACTTC. Translated, it gives CASTKIQGSSYEQYF.

This clonotype was picked up a small number of times. The rearrangement joins TRBV9 to TRBJ2-7; D is perhaps TRBD1 or TRBD2 (5 bases each). V lost 0 bases to trimming and J lost 6 bases, with 10 bases between them. The CDR3 runs to 13 residues. CDR1 and CDR2 (germline): SGDLS, YYNGEE. The DNA of the CDR3 is TGTGCCAGCAGCGTAGGGGGGATCGGCGAGCAGTACTTC. Translation gives CASSVGGIGEQYF.

This chain joins TRBV29-1 and TRBJ2-1; 10 nucleotides agree with TRBD1. The V segment lost 1 base and the J segment 9 bases; nucleotides outside the gene matches: 9. Germline V lookup: CDR1 SQVTM, CDR2 ANQGSEA. The CDR3 runs 15 residues. The CDR3 region is CSVEGRDRGLGEQFF. The CDR3 region has the DNA TGCAGCGTTGAAGGGCGGGACAGGGGCCTGGGTGAGCAGTTCTTC.

CDR3 nucleotides: TGTGCCACCAGCAGAAGTAGGAACTCCTACGAGCAGTACTTC. As protein: CATSRSRNSYEQYF. The chain is built from TRBV15 and TRBJ2-7; D is undetermined. Trimming took 2 bases from V and 0 from J, leaving 8 bases between them. The CDR3 is made up of 14 amino acids. The V gene's germline CDR1 is LNHNV and CDR2 YYDKDF (reference sequence).

This clonotype occurred a few times. Mismatch with germline at one junction end may stem from a read error. V and J are TRBV10-3 and TRBJ2-1; D remains ambiguous. The CDR3 is 14 residues long. Germline V CDR1 and CDR2: ENHRY, SYGVKD. The CDR3 spells CAISPSPTYNEQSF. DNA of the CDR3: TGTGCCATCAGTCCCTCCCCTACCTACAATGAGCAGTCCTTC.

This chain uses TRBV29-1 with TRBJ2-7, with D tentatively TRBD1 or TRBD2 (6 bases each). Trimming took off 4 bases at V and 2 bases at J, with 12 bases between the two ends. The CDR3 contains 13 residues. Germline loops: CDR1 SQVTM, CDR2 ANQGSEA. Written as DNA, the CDR3 is TGCAGCGTTGCGGGGGCGCGGACCTACGAGCAGTACTTC. Translation gives CSVAGARTYEQYF.

This chain connects TRBV7-2 to TRBJ2-5; either TRBD1 or TRBD2 may fit D (5 bases each). The J call is uncertain, as TRBJ2-1 better fits the DNA end. Germline CDR1 is SGHTA and CDR2 is FQGNSA. The CDR3 is 15 amino acids. The CDR3 region has the DNA TGTGCCAGCAGCTTGGCCCGTGGGGGTTCCAATGAGCAGTTCTTC. This codes for CASSLARGGSNEQFF.

This clonotype was counted ten times or more. A junction end diverges from the germline sequence, so it may reflect a read error. The V gene is TRBV6-5, the J gene TRBJ2-6, with a possible D match to TRBD2 (6 bases). The germline gives CDR1 MNHEY, CDR2 SVGAGI. The CDR3 spans 15 residues. CDR3 DNA: TGTGCCAGCAGTTACTCAGGGACTGGGGCCAACGTCCTGACCTTC. Residues: CASSYSGTGANVLTF.

This clonotype was found a few times. The rearrangement links TRBV25-1 to TRBJ1-4, with no clear D. Trimming pared 4 bases from V and 7 bases from J, leaving 13 bases between. CDR3 length: 14 amino acids. Germline-derived CDR1 and CDR2 are MGHDK and SYGVNS. This CDR3 reads CASSGDGYGEKLFF. The DNA for the CDR3 is TGTGCCAGCAGTGGGGATGGGTACGGTGAAAAACTGTTTTTT.

The V call is TRBV6-5, the J call TRBJ1-2; D perhaps matches TRBD1 (5 bases). Trimming left V 0 bases short and J 2 bases short, with 19 bases between. CDR3 length equals 18 residues. Per the germline V gene, CDR1 is MNHEY and CDR2 is SVGAGI. The CDR3 DNA is TGTGCCAGCAGTTACTCGAACGTCCCGGGGGGTGAGAACTATGGCTACACCTTC. This translates into CASSYSNVPGGENYGYTF.

J is TRBJ2-6 and V is TRBV12-5; D is undetermined. The germline CDR1 and CDR2 sequences are LGHNT and FRNRAP. The CDR3 spans 14 residues. With 4 bases removed from V and 2 bases from J, the gap between germline ends came to 6 bases. The CDR3 nucleotides read TGTGCTAGTGGTTGGTCAACTGGGGCCAACGTCCTGACTTTC. As protein: CASGWSTGANVLTF.

The genes are TRBV27 and TRBJ2-1; 10 nucleotides line up with TRBD2. Germline V gene lookup returns CDR1 MNHEY and CDR2 SMNVEV (reference sequence). This CDR3 is built from 16 residues. V shed 2 bases and J 3 bases; nucleotides not matched to a gene: 4. Here the CDR3 reads CASSLIAGGYYNEQFF. CDR3 nucleotides: TGTGCCAGCAGTTTAATAGCGGGAGGTTACTACAATGAGCAGTTCTTC.

V is TRBV20-1 and J is TRBJ2-5; 8 nucleotides match TRBD2. The trim removed 5 bases at V and 2 bases at J, leaving 10 bases unmatched. This CDR3 has 15 residues. Germline CDR1 reads DFQATT; CDR2 reads SNEGSKA (reference sequence). Here the CDR3 DNA reads TGCAGTGCTTTCCCCCTTACTAGCGGACAAGAGACCCAGTACTTC. Translated: CSAFPLTSGQETQYF.

This clonotype was counted between two and nine times. This chain uses TRBV5-1 with TRBJ2-1; 7 bases align to TRBD2. The germline CDR1 and CDR2 sequences are SGHRS and YFSETQ. The V segment lost 0 bases and the J segment 7 bases; nucleotides outside the gene matches: 10. The CDR3 runs to 16 residues. This CDR3 is CASSLVGTTIGNEQFF. DNA for the CDR3: TGCGCCAGCAGCTTGGTTGGGACTACGATAGGGAATGAGCAGTTCTTC.

The sample holds a few counts of this clonotype. CDR3 protein: CASSAMSTGELFF. As DNA, the CDR3 is TGTGCCAGCAGTGCCATGAGCACCGGGGAGCTGTTTTTT. This chain connects TRBV6-1 to TRBJ2-2; D not certain. Trimming shortened V by 4 bases and J by 4 bases, and 7 bases separated the two germline ends. The CDR3 length is 13 residues. Germline assignment: CDR1 MNHNS and CDR2 SASEGT.

The rearrangement links TRBV6-2 or TRBV6-3 to TRBJ2-1; 10 bases fit TRBD2. The junction had 17 bases not matched to a gene; V was cut back by 2 bases and J by 7 bases. The CDR3 is 19 amino acids. CDR1 is MNHEY, CDR2 SVGEGT, per germline. For the CDR3, the DNA is TGTGCCAGCAGTTACAAGCTCGGGACTAGCGTCTCTACGAGGAATGAGCAGTTCTTC. Its translation is CASSYKLGTSVSTRNEQFF.

This clonotype showed up just a few times. The CDR3 here is CASSFEMGTEAFF. For the CDR3, the DNA is TGTGCCAGCAGCTTTGAGATGGGCACTGAAGCTTTCTTT. The rearrangement links TRBV7-3 to TRBJ1-1; D gene unclear. Germline CDR1 SGHTA, CDR2 FQGTGA. The CDR3 sequence is 13 residues long. V dropped 3 bases and J dropped 4 bases, with 9 bases sitting between them.

This rearrangement joins TRBV27 to TRBJ2-5, with 8 bases that match TRBD1. This CDR3 comprises 13 residues. Germline CDR1 reads MNHEY; CDR2 reads SMNVEV (reference sequence). Germline trimming cut 5 bases from V and 9 bases from J; bases unmatched to any gene: 8. The CDR3 sequence: CASSPGQVQAQYF. The CDR3 nucleotides read TGTGCCAGCAGTCCGGGACAGGTCCAGGCCCAGTACTTC.

The chain employs TRBV4-3 and TRBJ1-2; D is uncertain. Trimming took 0 bases from V and 6 from J, leaving 14 bases between them. Germline CDR1 is LGHNA and CDR2 is YSLEER. The CDR3 extends over 15 amino acids. CDR3 nucleotide sequence: TGCGCCAGCAGCCAAGAATACAACACCAGACATGGCTACACCTTC. The encoded protein is CASSQEYNTRHGYTF.

V and J are TRBV20-1 and TRBJ2-5; possibly TRBD1 for D (5 bases). The DNA end favors TRBJ2-1, so the J call may be wrong. The CDR3 runs 13 residues. Germline-derived CDR1 and CDR2 are DFQATT and SNEGSKA (reference sequence). CDR3 protein: CSARWAGNNEQFF. DNA of the CDR3: TGCAGTGCTAGGTGGGCAGGGAACAATGAGCAGTTCTTC.

This clonotype was detected once. The V call is TRBV5-1, the J call TRBJ1-1; D may be TRBD1 (6 bases). There are 12 residues in the CDR3. V lost 5 bases to trimming and J lost 4 bases, with 9 bases between them. Germline lookup yields CDR1 SGHRS and CDR2 YFSETQ. The CDR3 sequence is CASRGQSTEAFF. CDR3 nucleotides: TGCGCCAGCAGGGGACAAAGCACTGAAGCTTTCTTT.

Worth noting for this clonotype: The junction and the germline gene differ at one end; a read error may be behind it. The chain couples TRBV6-4 to TRBJ2-5, with TRBD1 matching 8 bases. The end of the DNA aligns better with TRBJ2-7, so the J call may be wrong. The CDR3 totals 16 residues. Per germline, CDR1 MRHNA and CDR2 SNTAGT. CDR3 residues: CDSYHNVDRGAYEQYF. DNA for the CDR3: TGCGACTCTTATCATAACGTCGACAGGGGTGCGTACGAGCAGTACTTC.

In this sample, this clonotype turned up a few times. The genes are TRBV7-9 and TRBJ1-6; D ambiguous. Trimming took off 5 bases at V and 8 bases at J, with 19 bases between the two ends. The CDR3 has 16 amino acids. The germline V gene encodes CDR1 SEHNR and CDR2 FQNEAQ (reference sequence). The CDR3 nucleotides are TGTGCCAGCAGCCTTGGCTCGGGGAATTGGGATTCACCCCTCCACTTT. This gives the protein CASSLGSGNWDSPLHF.

The gene calls are TRBV28 and TRBJ2-1; D may correspond to TRBD1 or TRBD2 (5 bases each). The J call is uncertain, as TRBJ2-7 better fits the DNA end. CDR1 is MDHEN, CDR2 SYDVKM, per germline. This CDR3 has 14 amino acids. CDR3 sequence: CASSLGTLTSEQYF. The CDR3 region has the DNA TGTGCCAGCAGTCTCGGGACCCTAACTTCCGAGCAGTACTTC.

The V gene is TRBV11-2, the J gene TRBJ1-4; D possibly corresponds to TRBD1 (5 bases). The CDR3 totals 15 residues. In germline, CDR1 is SGHAT, CDR2 FQNNGV. The ends were cut back, 3 bases at V and 10 bases at J, with 18 bases in the middle. For the CDR3, the DNA is TGTGCCAGCAGCTTGGTGCCGTCACCCGGGGGAAAACTGTTTTTT. Amino acid sequence: CASSLVPSPGGKLFF. Drawing the rest from reference TRBV11-2 and TRBJ1-4, the complete variable domain is EAGVAQSPRYKIIEKRQSVAFWCNPISGHATLYWYQQILGQGPKLLIQFQNNGVVDDSQLPKDRFSAERLKGVDSTLKIQPAKLEDSAVYLCASSLVPSPGGKLFFGSGTQLSVL.

The V gene is TRBV29-1, the J gene TRBJ2-7; 9 nucleotides match TRBD1. The CDR3 has 15 residues. The V gene end was trimmed by 7 bases and the J gene end by 6 bases; junction bases not matched to a gene: 16. Germline V gives CDR1 SQVTM, CDR2 ANQGSEA. CDR3 sequence reads: CSATGTGLALGEQYF. Written as DNA, the CDR3 is TGCAGCGCTACTGGGACAGGGCTTGCCCTAGGCGAGCAGTACTTC.

This clonotype was detected only a few times. The chain recombines TRBV7-9 with TRBJ2-5, with TRBD2 matching over 8 bases. Trimming cost V 5 bases and J 4 bases; bases outside gene matches: 9. Germline CDR1 reads SEHNR; CDR2 reads FQNEAQ (reference sequence). This CDR3 spans 15 amino acids. This CDR3 reads CASSPPGAGGETQYF. The CDR3 DNA reads TGTGCCAGCAGCCCTCCCGGCGCGGGAGGAGAGACCCAGTACTTC.

The chain recombines TRBV29-1 with TRBJ1-1; no definite D call. V lost 4 bases and J lost 6, with 12 bases in between. Germline-derived CDR1 and CDR2 are SQVTM and ANQGSEA. CDR3 length equals 12 residues. CDR3 amino acids: CSVVDEAAEAFF. The CDR3 DNA reads as TGCAGCGTTGTCGACGAAGCGGCTGAAGCTTTCTTT.